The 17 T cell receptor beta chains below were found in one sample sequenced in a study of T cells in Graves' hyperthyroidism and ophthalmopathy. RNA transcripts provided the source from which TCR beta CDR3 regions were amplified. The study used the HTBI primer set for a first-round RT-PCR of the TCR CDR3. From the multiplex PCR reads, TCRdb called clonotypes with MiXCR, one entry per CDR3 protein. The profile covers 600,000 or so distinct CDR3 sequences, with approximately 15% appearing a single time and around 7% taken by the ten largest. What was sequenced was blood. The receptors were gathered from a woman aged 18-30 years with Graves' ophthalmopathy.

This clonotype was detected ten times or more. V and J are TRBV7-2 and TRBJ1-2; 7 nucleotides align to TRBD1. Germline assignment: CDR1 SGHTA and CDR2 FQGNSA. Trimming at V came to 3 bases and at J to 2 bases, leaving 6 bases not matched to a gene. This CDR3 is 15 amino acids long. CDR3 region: CASSFQQGSNYGYTF. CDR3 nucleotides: TGTGCCAGCAGCTTCCAACAGGGGTCAAACTATGGCTACACCTTC.

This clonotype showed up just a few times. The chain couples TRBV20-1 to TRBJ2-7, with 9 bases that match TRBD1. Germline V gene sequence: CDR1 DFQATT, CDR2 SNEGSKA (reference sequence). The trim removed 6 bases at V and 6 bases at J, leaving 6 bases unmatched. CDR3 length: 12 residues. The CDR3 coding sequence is TGCAGTGCAGAGGGGACAGGGTCCGAGCAGTACTTC. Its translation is CSAEGTGSEQYF.

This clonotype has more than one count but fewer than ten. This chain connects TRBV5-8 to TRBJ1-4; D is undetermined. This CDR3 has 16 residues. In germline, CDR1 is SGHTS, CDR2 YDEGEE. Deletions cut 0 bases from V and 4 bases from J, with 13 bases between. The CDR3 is CASSLGRFGDNEKLFF. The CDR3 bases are TGTGCCAGCAGCTTGGGCAGGTTCGGGGATAATGAAAAACTGTTTTTT.

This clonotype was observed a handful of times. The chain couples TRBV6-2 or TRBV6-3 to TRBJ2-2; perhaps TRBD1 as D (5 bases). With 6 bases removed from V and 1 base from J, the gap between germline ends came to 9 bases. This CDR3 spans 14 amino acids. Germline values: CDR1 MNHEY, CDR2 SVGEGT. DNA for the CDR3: TGTGCCAGCAGAGTCAGGGTGAACACCGGGGAGCTGTTTTTT. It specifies CASRVRVNTGELFF.

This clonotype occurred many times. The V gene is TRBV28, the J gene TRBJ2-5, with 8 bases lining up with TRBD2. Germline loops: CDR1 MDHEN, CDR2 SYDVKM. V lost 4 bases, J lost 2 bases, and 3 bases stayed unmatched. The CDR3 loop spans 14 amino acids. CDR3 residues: CASSWVAGQETQYF. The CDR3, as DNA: TGTGCCAGCAGTTGGGTAGCGGGACAAGAGACCCAGTACTTC.

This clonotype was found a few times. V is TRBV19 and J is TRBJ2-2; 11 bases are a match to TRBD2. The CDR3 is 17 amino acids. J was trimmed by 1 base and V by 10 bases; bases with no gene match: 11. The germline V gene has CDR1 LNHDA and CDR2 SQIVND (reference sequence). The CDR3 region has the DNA TGTGCCACTCAACGAAGACTAGCGGGGCTGAACACCGGGGAGCTGTTTTTT. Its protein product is CATQRRLAGLNTGELFF.

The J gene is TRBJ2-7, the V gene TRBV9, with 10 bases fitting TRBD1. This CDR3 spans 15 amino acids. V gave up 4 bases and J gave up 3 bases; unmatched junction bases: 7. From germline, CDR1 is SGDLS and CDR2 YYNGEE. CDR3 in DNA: TGTGCCAGCAGCCCCGGGACAGGGGCTCGCTACGAGCAGTACTTC. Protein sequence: CASSPGTGARYEQYF.

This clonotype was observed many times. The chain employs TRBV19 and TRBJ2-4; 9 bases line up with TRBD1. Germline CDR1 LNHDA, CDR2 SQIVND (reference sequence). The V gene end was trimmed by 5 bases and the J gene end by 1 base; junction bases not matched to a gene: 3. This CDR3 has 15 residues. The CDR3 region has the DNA TGTGCCAGTAGTCAAACAGGGGGCGCCAAAAACATTCAGTACTTC. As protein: CASSQTGGAKNIQYF. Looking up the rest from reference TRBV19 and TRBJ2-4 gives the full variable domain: DGGITQSPKYLFRKEGQNVTLSCEQNLNHDAMYWYRQDPGQGLRLIYYSQIVNDFQKGDIAEGYSVSREKKESFPLTVTSAQKNPTAFYLCASSQTGGAKNIQYFGAGTRLSVL.

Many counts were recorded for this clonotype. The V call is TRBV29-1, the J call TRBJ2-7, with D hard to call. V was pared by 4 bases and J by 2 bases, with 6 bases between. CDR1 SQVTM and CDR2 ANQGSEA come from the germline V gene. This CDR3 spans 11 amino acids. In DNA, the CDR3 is TGCAGCGTTGGCAGGACCTACGAGCAGTACTTC. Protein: CSVGRTYEQYF.

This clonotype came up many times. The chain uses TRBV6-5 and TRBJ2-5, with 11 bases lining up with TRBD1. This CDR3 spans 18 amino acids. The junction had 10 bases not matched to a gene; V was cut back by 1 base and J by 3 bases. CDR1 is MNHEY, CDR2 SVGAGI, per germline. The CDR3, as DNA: TGTGCCAGCAGTTACTTCGTCCCGGGACAGGGGGGAAAAGAGACCCAGTACTTC. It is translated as CASSYFVPGQGGKETQYF.

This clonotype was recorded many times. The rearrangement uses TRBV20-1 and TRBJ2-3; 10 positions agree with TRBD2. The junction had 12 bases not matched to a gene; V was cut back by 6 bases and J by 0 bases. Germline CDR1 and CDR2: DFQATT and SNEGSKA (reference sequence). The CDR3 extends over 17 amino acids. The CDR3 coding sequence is TGCAGTGCCCAACCCGGGACTAGCGAACCCAGCACAGATACGCAGTATTTT. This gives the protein CSAQPGTSEPSTDTQYF.

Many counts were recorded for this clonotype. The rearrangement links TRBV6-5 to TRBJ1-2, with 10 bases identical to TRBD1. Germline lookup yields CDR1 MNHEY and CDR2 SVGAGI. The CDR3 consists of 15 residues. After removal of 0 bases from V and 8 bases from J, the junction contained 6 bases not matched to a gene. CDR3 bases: TGTGCCAGCAGTTACTCAGTAGGGACAGGGGCCGGCTACACCTTC. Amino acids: CASSYSVGTGAGYTF.

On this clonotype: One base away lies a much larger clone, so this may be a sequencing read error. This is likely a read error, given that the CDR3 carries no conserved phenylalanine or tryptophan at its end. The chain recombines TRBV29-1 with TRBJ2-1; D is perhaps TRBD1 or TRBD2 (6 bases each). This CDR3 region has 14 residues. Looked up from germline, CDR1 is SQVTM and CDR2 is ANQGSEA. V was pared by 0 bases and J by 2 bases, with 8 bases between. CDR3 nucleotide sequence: TGCAGCGTTGAAGATAGGGGGGCCTACAATGAGCAGTTCCTC. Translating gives CSVEDRGAYNEQFL.

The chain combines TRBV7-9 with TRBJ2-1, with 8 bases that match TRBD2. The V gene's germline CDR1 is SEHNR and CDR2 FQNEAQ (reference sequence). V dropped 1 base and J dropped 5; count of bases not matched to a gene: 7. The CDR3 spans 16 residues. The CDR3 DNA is TGTGCCAGCAGCTTAGGTGGCGGGAGGCAAAACAATGAGCAGTTCTTC. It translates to CASSLGGGRQNNEQFF.

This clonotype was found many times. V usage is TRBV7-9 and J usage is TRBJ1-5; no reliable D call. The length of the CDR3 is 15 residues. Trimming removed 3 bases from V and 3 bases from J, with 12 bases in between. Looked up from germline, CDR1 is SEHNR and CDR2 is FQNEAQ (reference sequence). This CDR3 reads CASSFNRDVNQPQHF. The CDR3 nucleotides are TGTGCCAGCAGCTTCAACCGCGATGTCAATCAGCCCCAGCATTTT. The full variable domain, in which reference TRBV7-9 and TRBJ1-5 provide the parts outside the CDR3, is DTGVSQNPRHKITKRGQNVTFRCDPISEHNRLYWYRQTLGQGPEFLTYFQNEAQLEKSRLLSDRFSAERPKGSFSTLEIQRTEQGDSAMYLCASSFNRDVNQPQHFGDGTRLSIL.

The chain's CDR3 is CASSQDGGPYEQYF. In DNA form, the CDR3 reads TGCGCCAGCAGCCAAGATGGGGGGCCCTACGAGCAGTACTTC. The chain combines TRBV4-1 with TRBJ2-7; D could derive from TRBD1 or TRBD2 (6 bases each). CDR3 length equals 14 residues. V was pared by 0 bases and J by 2 bases, with 8 bases between. CDR1 MGHRA and CDR2 YSYEKL come from the germline V gene.

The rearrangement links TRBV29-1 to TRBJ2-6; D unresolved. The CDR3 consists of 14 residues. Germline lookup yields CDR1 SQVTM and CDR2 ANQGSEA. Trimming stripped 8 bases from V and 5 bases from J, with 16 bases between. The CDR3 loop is CSPLRPLWANVLTF. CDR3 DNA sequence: TGCAGCCCTCTTAGGCCTCTGTGGGCCAACGTCCTGACTTTC.